The next 23 T cell receptor beta chains were all read from a single sample in a study of T-cell reconstitution after alpha-beta-depleted transplantation in children. Molecular barcoding with unique molecular identifiers was used for the TCRbeta library. MiXCR, run by TCRdb on the PCR reads, gives a single entry per CDR3 protein. The data show about 980,000 distinct CDR3 sequences, with about 29% seen just once and over 25% held by the top ten. The sequenced sample was PBMCs, mostly from graft donor cells, obtained 360 days after TCRalphabeta/CD19-depleted stem cell transplant. These receptors originate from a boy under three years old who had a stem cell transplant for SCID, so the T cells may come from the graft donor.

The chain has TRBV4-1 and TRBJ2-2, with a possible D match to TRBD2 (5 bases). V was shortened by 5 bases and J by 4 bases, with 14 bases between the two germline ends. Germline CDR1 is MGHRA and CDR2 is YSYEKL. The CDR3 is 15 residues long. CDR3 protein: CASSFGLRGTGELFF. In DNA form, the CDR3 reads TGCGCCAGCAGCTTCGGCCTTCGGGGCACCGGGGAGCTGTTTTTT.

This clonotype has just a few counts. The DNA of the CDR3 is TGCAGTGCTAGTCCCTTGAGGAGAGCTGAGCAGTTCTTC. Protein product: CSASPLRRAEQFF. The chain is built from TRBV20-1 and TRBJ2-1; D is unresolved. CDR3 length: 13 amino acids. Trimming removed 3 bases at V and 9 bases at J, with 15 bases between. Germline assignment: CDR1 DFQATT and CDR2 SNEGSKA (reference sequence).

V is TRBV29-1 and J is TRBJ1-2, with TRBD1 as a possible D gene (5 bases). Looked up from germline, CDR1 is SQVTM and CDR2 is ANQGSEA. Trimming stripped 3 bases from V and 0 bases from J, with 11 bases between. The CDR3 is 14 residues long. CDR3 nucleotide sequence: TGCAGCGTTGACCTACAGGTAGCTAACTATGGCTACACCTTC. As protein: CSVDLQVANYGYTF.

The chain recombines TRBV19 with TRBJ2-7, with D unclear. V lost 8 bases, J lost 1 base, and 15 bases lay in between. Germline V gene lookup returns CDR1 LNHDA and CDR2 SQIVND (reference sequence). This CDR3 comprises 14 residues. CDR3 region: CASSSVSPSYEQYF. The CDR3, as DNA: TGTGCCAGTTCTTCAGTCAGTCCATCCTACGAGCAGTACTTC.

The chain joins TRBV20-1 to TRBJ2-7; D call uncertain. Germline CDR1 is DFQATT and CDR2 is SNEGSKA (reference sequence). The CDR3 runs to 11 residues. The V end lost 6 bases, the J end lost 0 bases, and 6 bases lay between the germline ends. The CDR3 sequence is CSALDSYEQYF. As DNA, the CDR3 is TGCAGTGCCCTCGACTCCTACGAGCAGTACTTC.

The genes are TRBV10-2 and TRBJ1-1, with D unresolved. CDR3 length equals 13 residues. V lost 3 bases and J 1 base, leaving 6 bases between the germline ends. Germline V lookup: CDR1 WSHSY, CDR2 SAAADI. Here the CDR3 DNA reads TGCGCCAGCAGTGACAACTCGAACACTGAAGCTTTCTTT. Protein sequence: CASSDNSNTEAFF.

This clonotype was counted a few times. The V and J genes are TRBV2 and TRBJ2-3; no firm D call. This CDR3 has 15 amino acids. The germline CDR1 and CDR2 sequences are SNHLY and FYNNEI. V lost 5 bases and J 1 base, leaving 13 bases between the germline ends. The CDR3 DNA reads TGTGCCAGCAGTCCTCGCCTACCGGGCACAGATACGCAGTATTTT. This gives the protein CASSPRLPGTDTQYF.

A few counts support this clonotype. The rearrangement joins TRBV4-3 to TRBJ1-6, with D maybe TRBD1 (5 bases). V shed 0 bases and J shed 7 bases, with 13 bases lying between them. The V gene's germline CDR1 is LGHNA and CDR2 YSLEER. The CDR3 covers 16 residues. For the CDR3, the DNA is TGCGCCAGCAGCCAAGATATAGGGGCGCGGAATTCACCCCTCCACTTT. This gives the protein CASSQDIGARNSPLHF.

This clonotype was detected a few times. This chain connects TRBV12-3 or TRBV12-4 to TRBJ2-3, with 8 bases that match TRBD1. Unmatched junction bases numbered 6, after V lost 0 bases and J lost 4 bases. The CDR3 covers 16 residues. The CDR3 sequence: CASSLAPGQVPDTQYF. DNA of the CDR3: TGTGCCAGCAGTTTAGCCCCGGGACAGGTGCCAGATACGCAGTATTTT.

This clonotype was observed a handful of times. This chain uses TRBV12-3 or TRBV12-4 with TRBJ2-3, with 8 bases matching TRBD2. The CDR3 length is 14 residues. V shed 6 bases, J shed 7 bases, and the junction held 9 bases outside the gene matches. As DNA, the CDR3 is TGTGCCAGCAGGCCCTCGGGGGGGAGGCATACGCAGTATTTT. It specifies CASRPSGGRHTQYF.

The rearrangement links TRBV19 to TRBJ1-2; D may be TRBD1 (5 bases). Between the trimmed V and J ends, which lost 7 bases and 7 bases, there was a span of 19 bases. This CDR3 is built from 14 residues. Germline CDR1 reads LNHDA; CDR2 reads SQIVND (reference sequence). The CDR3 is CASTSGTSPGGYTF. The CDR3 region has the DNA TGTGCCAGTACCAGCGGGACCTCCCCGGGTGGCTACACCTTC.

The chain is built from TRBV2 and TRBJ2-6; TRBD1 matches 9 bases. CDR3 length: 15 amino acids. The J segment lost 2 bases and the V segment lost 6 bases, leaving 2 bases of the junction unmatched. From germline, CDR1 is SNHLY and CDR2 FYNNEI. CDR3 bases: TGTGCCAGCAGCGGACAGGGGACTGGGGCCAACGTCCTGACTTTC. This encodes CASSGQGTGANVLTF. The complete variable domain, with remaining parts taken from reference TRBV2 and TRBJ2-6, reads EPEVTQTPSHQVTQMGQEVILRCVPISNHLYFYWYRQILGQKVEFLVSFYNNEISEKSEIFDDQFSVERPDGSNFTLKIRSTKLEDSAMYFCASSGQGTGANVLTFGAGSRLTVL.

This clonotype has just a few counts. The chain is built from TRBV7-2 and TRBJ2-4; D might be TRBD2 (6 bases). Germline values: CDR1 SGHTA, CDR2 FQGNSA. The CDR3 sequence is 15 residues long. V dropped 5 bases and J dropped 6 bases, with 17 bases sitting between them. CDR3 in DNA: TGTGCCAGCAGCCCCCACCAGGCCGGGAGAAACATTCAGTACTTC. Its translation is CASSPHQAGRNIQYF. The variable domain in full, completed from reference TRBV7-2 and TRBJ2-4, reads GAGVSQSPSNKVTEKGKDVELRCDPISGHTALYWYRQSLGQGLEFLIYFQGNSAPDKSGLPSDRFSAERTGGSVSTLTIQRTQQEDSAVYLCASSPHQAGRNIQYFGAGTRLSVL.

This rearrangement joins TRBV4-1 to TRBJ1-5, with 10 bases that match TRBD1. V dropped 3 bases and J dropped 4; count of bases not matched to a gene: 6. The V gene's germline CDR1 is MGHRA and CDR2 YSYEKL. The CDR3 covers 16 residues. CDR3 protein: CASSHPGQGGNQPQHF. The CDR3 bases are TGCGCCAGCAGCCACCCCGGACAGGGGGGAAATCAGCCCCAGCATTTT.

The J gene is TRBJ2-2, the V gene TRBV5-1, with D perhaps matching TRBD1 (7 bases). Germline V lookup: CDR1 SGHRS, CDR2 YFSETQ. V was pared by 5 bases and J by 3 bases, with 17 bases between. The CDR3 spans 16 residues. CDR3 sequence: CASRPSTGRHTGELFF. The CDR3 nucleotides are TGCGCCAGCAGGCCCTCGACAGGGAGGCACACCGGGGAGCTGTTTTTT.

The sample holds many counts of this clonotype. Relative to the germline gene, one junction end is altered; a read error may explain this. The gene calls are TRBV5-1 and TRBJ2-3; TRBD1 is a possible D gene (5 bases). Germline-derived CDR1 and CDR2 are SGHRS and YFSETQ. The CDR3 has 12 amino acids. In DNA form, the CDR3 reads TGTGCCAGCAGCTTGCAGGGAGATACGCAGTATTTT. Translation: CASSLQGDTQYF.

The table lists this clonotype with a few counts. The V and J genes are TRBV7-8 and TRBJ1-3; no firm D call. Germline loops: CDR1 SGHVS, CDR2 FQNEAQ. The V and J ends lost 5 bases and 14 bases respectively, with 22 bases between them. This CDR3 contains 14 residues. CDR3 coding DNA: TGTGCCAGCAGCCCGTCCGGACGGTTGTATGGGGTATATTTT. It encodes CASSPSGRLYGVYF.

This chain connects TRBV5-1 to TRBJ2-4, with TRBD1 matching 9 bases. This CDR3 is 18 amino acids long. Germline CDR1 is SGHRS and CDR2 is YFSETQ. V lost 2 bases and J lost 8; bases outside the gene matches: 17. CDR3: CASSFAGQGLMAQDIQYF. The CDR3 nucleotides are TGCGCCAGCAGCTTCGCGGGACAGGGTTTAATGGCCCAAGACATTCAGTACTTC.

A few counts support this clonotype. The V and J genes are TRBV4-3 and TRBJ1-1, with D possibly being TRBD1 (6 bases). Germline CDR1 is LGHNA and CDR2 is YSLEER. This CDR3 is 14 amino acids long. V was clipped by 4 bases and J by 6 bases, with 15 bases between them. CDR3 bases: TGCGCCAGCAGCCTTATGGAGGGGGGCGCTGAAGCTTTCTTT. This encodes CASSLMEGGAEAFF.

This clonotype turned up a few times. The gene calls are TRBV7-9 and TRBJ2-1; maybe TRBD2 (6 bases). CDR1 and CDR2 (germline): SEHNR, FQNEAQ (reference sequence). The V end was cut by 1 base, the J end by 10 bases, with 8 bases between. The CDR3 runs to 12 residues. The CDR3 reads CASSLDGGEQFF. In nucleotides, the CDR3 is TGTGCCAGCAGCTTAGATGGGGGGGAGCAGTTCTTC. Variable domain in full (rest from reference TRBV7-9 and TRBJ2-1): DTGVSQNPRHKITKRGQNVTFRCDPISEHNRLYWYRQTLGQGPEFLTYFQNEAQLEKSRLLSDRFSAERPKGSFSTLEIQRTEQGDSAMYLCASSLDGGEQFFGPGTRLTVL.

This clonotype turned up a few times. The rearrangement joins TRBV20-1 to TRBJ2-7; D may be TRBD1 (6 bases). This CDR3 is 13 amino acids long. Deletions cut 6 bases from V and 2 bases from J, with 14 bases between. From germline, CDR1 is DFQATT and CDR2 SNEGSKA (reference sequence). The CDR3 DNA reads as TGCAGTGCAGTGACAGGTTCCCCCTACGAGCAGTACTTC. Translation: CSAVTGSPYEQYF.

This clonotype occurred once. The chain employs TRBV7-8 and TRBJ2-2, with 9 bases lining up with TRBD1. In germline, CDR1 is SGHVS, CDR2 FQNEAQ. V shed 5 bases and J 6 bases; nucleotides not matched to a gene: 4. This CDR3 contains 14 residues. This CDR3 reads CASSATGGPGELFF. The CDR3 bases are TGTGCCAGCAGCGCTACAGGGGGCCCCGGGGAGCTGTTTTTT.

This clonotype was picked up a small number of times. The chain combines TRBV20-1 with TRBJ2-3; D not certain. This CDR3 contains 14 residues. Looked up from germline, CDR1 is DFQATT and CDR2 is SNEGSKA (reference sequence). V lost 1 base and J 6 bases, leaving 14 bases between the germline ends. CDR3 DNA sequence: TGCAGTGCTAGAGTAGGCGGCTCTTTGGATACGCAGTATTTT. Its protein product is CSARVGGSLDTQYF.